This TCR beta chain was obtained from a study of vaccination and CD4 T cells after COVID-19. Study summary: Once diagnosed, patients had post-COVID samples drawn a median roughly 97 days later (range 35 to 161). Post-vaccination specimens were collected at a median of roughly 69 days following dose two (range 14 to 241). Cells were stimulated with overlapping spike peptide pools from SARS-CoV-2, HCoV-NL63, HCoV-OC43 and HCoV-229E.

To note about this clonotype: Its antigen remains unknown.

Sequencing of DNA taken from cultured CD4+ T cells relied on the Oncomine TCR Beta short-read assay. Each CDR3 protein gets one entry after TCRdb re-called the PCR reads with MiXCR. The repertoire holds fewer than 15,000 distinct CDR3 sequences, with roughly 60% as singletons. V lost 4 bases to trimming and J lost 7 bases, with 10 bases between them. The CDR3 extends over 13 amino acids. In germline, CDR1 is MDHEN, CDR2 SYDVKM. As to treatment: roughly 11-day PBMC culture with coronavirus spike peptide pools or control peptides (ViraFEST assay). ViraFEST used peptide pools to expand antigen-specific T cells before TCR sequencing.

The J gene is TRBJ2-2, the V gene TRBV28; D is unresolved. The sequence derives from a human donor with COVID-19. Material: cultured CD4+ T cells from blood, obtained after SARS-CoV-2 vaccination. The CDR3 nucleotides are TGTGCCAGCAGTTCACCCCCTTACGGGGAGCTGTTTTTT. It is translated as CASSSPPYGELFF.